This TCR beta chain emerged from a study of shared clonotypes between healthy human individuals. Germline CDR1 and CDR2: SGHNT and YYREEE (reference sequence). With 4 bases removed from V and 6 bases from J, the gap between germline ends came to 16 bases. CDR3 length: 15 residues. Here immunoSEQ multiplex PCR was the method, and the copy in TCRdb shows in-frame clones only, minus some. Of hundreds of thousands of clones detected, 75% to 85% appear once; the ten largest clones hold under 15%. The chain is built from TRBV5-4 and TRBJ1-4; a weak D match, TRBD1 (5 bases). The TCR comes from a woman aged 40 to 55 in good health. Some clones in this sample may be carry-over from other donors' samples. Sequenced: PBMCs. CDR3 coding DNA: TGTGCCAGCAGCCCGGGTCTCACAGGATATGAAAAACTGTTTTTT. This translates into CASSPGLTGYEKLFF.